This T cell receptor beta chain was profiled in a study of blood T cell repertoires in COVID-19. This clone was seen repeatedly, ten times or more. Produced via immunoSEQ multiplex PCR; TCRdb's table is partial and in-frame only. The sample lists hundreds of thousands of clones; roughly nine tenths were seen once. The ends were cut back, 4 bases at V and 0 bases at J, with 15 bases in the middle. This CDR3 is 16 amino acids long. Germline V gene data show CDR1 as MNHEY and CDR2 as SMNVEV (reference sequence). Sequencing was carried out using PBMCs or T cells enriched from blood (not recorded which). This chain joins TRBV27 and TRBJ1-1; weak D call: TRBD1 (5 bases). This clonotype was sampled from a man aged 25-45 years who had recovered from COVID-19. In nucleotides, the CDR3 is TGTGCCAGCAGTTCCCACCTCGGCAGGGTGAACACTGAAGCTTTCTTT. Its protein product is CASSSHLGRVNTEAFF.